This TCR beta chain was identified in a study of chemoradiotherapy in HPV16-positive cancers. Overall study findings and caveats: Better recurrence-free survival went with HPV-responsive T-cell expansion in HPV16-positive patients. Candidate HPV-specific clones and E7-related TCR motifs grew in tumor during treatment.

Sequenced by immunoSEQ multiplex PCR; TCRdb stores in-frame clones only, minus some. Counted here are roughly 25,000 clones, roughly 94% occurring once; the ten biggest clones make up 2.7%. The CDR3 has 15 amino acids. The germline V gene has CDR1 SGHAT and CDR2 FQNNGV. V was shortened by 1 base and J by 5 bases, with 11 bases between the two germline ends. For this clone: Its antigen is unidentified.

This material was collected from a patient who underwent chemoradiotherapy. This chain links TRBV11-2 with TRBJ1-4, with D perhaps TRBD1 (5 bases). The sequence was collected from a human donor with HPV-associated anogenital cancer. The CDR3 here is CASSLVMQGNEKLFF. CDR3 nucleotides: TGTGCCAGCAGCTTAGTAATGCAGGGCAATGAAAAACTGTTTTTT.